This T cell receptor beta chain is drawn from a study of T cell changes during pregnancy in multiple sclerosis. In its sample, this clone was seen a few times. Here immunoSEQ multiplex PCR was the method, and the copy in TCRdb shows in-frame clones only, minus some. The profile shows about 18,000 clones, more than 75% of them singletons. The input for sequencing was CD8+ T cells from peripheral blood mononuclear cells, taken after pregnancy. The receptor was derived from a female donor with multiple sclerosis, enrolled in a pregnancy study.

CDR3 sequence (DNA): TGCGCCAGCAGCACTGGGGACAGGGGGCGATTCTTC. Amino acid sequence: CASSTGDRGRFF. V gene TRBV5-1 combines with J gene TRBJ2-1; 12 positions agree with TRBD1. CDR1 and CDR2 (germline): SGHRS, YFSETQ. V was pared by 4 bases and J by 16 bases, with 6 bases of the junction left unmatched. This CDR3 comprises 12 residues.